This T cell receptor beta chain was recorded in a study of T cell repertoires in cytomegalovirus infection. Study-wide context: CMV infection plus the matching HLA type was flagged by public TCR beta signatures. Study observations and caveats: Cumulative frequency of public TCR beta families picked out carriers of CMV plus the relevant HLA. HLA-C-restricted, CMV-specific TCR beta clonotypes were dominant ex vivo.

Points on this clonotype: No antigen is known for it.

With 4 bases removed from V and 3 bases from J, the gap between germline ends came to 16 bases. Germline-derived CDR1 and CDR2 are SGHNT and YYREEE (reference sequence). The CDR3 length is 15 residues. TCRdb ran MiXCR on the reads and lists one entry per CDR3 protein. The sample gives roughly 100,000 distinct CDR3 sequences, 16% of which show up once; 8% is in the top ten. The V and J genes are TRBV5-4 and TRBJ1-2; unclear D gene. The sequence derives from a human donor in good health (CMV status not recorded). Some clones in this sample may be carry-over from other donors' samples. The material sequenced was PBMCs. For the CDR3, the DNA is TGTGCCAGCAGCCCCGTTGGCAGTCCACACTATGGCTACACCTTC. Its translation is CASSPVGSPHYGYTF.